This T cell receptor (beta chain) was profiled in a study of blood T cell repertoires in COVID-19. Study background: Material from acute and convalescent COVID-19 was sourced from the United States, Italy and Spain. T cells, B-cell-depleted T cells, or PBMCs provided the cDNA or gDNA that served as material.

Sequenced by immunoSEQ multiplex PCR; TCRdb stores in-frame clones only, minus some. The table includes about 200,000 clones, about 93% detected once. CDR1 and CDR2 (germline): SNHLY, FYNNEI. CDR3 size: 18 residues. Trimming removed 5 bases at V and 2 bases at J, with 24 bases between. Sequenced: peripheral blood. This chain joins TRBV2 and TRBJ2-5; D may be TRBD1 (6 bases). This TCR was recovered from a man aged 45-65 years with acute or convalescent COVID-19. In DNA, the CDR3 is TGTGCCAGCAGTTTATGGGGGCGCGCATGGGGTGGACAAGAGACCCAGTACTTC. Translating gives CASSLWGRAWGGQETQYF. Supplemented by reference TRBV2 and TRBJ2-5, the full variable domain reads EPEVTQTPSHQVTQMGQEVILRCVPISNHLYFYWYRQILGQKVEFLVSFYNNEISEKSEIFDDQFSVERPDGSNFTLKIRSTKLEDSAMYFCASSLWGRAWGGQETQYFGPGTRLLVL.